This T cell receptor (beta chain) is from a study of shared clonotypes between healthy human individuals. Study-level points and caveats: Memory subsets had estimated richness that was generally smaller than that of naive subsets.

Donors had no recently reported acute infections or vaccinations and were HIV-negative. Every contributor of samples was a Caucasian grown-up residing in Nashville, Tennessee. Points on this clone: Its antigen is still unknown.

The method was immunoSEQ multiplex PCR; TCRdb's version includes in-frame clones alone and lacks a portion of them. The repertoire holds more than 2 million clones, with 85% to 95% as singletons. Germline CDR1 is SGHNT and CDR2 is YYREEE (reference sequence). Trimming left V 4 bases short and J 0 bases short, with 17 bases between. There are 16 residues in the CDR3. The chain links TRBV5-4 to TRBJ2-7, with D possibly being TRBD1 or TRBD2 (5 bases each). Sequences were obtained from naive CD4+ T cells sorted from blood. The sample's subset: CD45RA+ positively selected. This clonotype was obtained from a man between 18 and 35 years old in good health. CDR3 residues: CASSLPLTGPSYEQYF. DNA for the CDR3: TGTGCCAGCAGCCTCCCTTTAACGGGACCCTCCTACGAGCAGTACTTC.